The T cell receptor (beta chain) described here comes from a study of blood T cells in healthy people across ages. With a J-beta primer mix and a sample-barcoded 5' primer, a second PCR ran 7 to 11 cycles. MiXCR, run by TCRdb on the 5' RACE reads, gives a single entry per CDR3 protein. The sample carries roughly 800,000 distinct CDR3 sequences, more than 45% recorded once. V lost 4 bases and J lost 0, with 13 bases in between. The CDR3 covers 16 residues. The germline CDR1 and CDR2 sequences are SNHLY and FYNNEI. There were healthy Caucasian individuals from Russia, aged roughly 6 to 90, serving as donors.

This chain connects TRBV2 to TRBJ2-4; the D gene is possibly TRBD2 (6 bases). The sequenced sample was blood. The source of this sequence is a man under 40 in good health. CDR3 region: CASSGGGALAKNIQYF. The CDR3, as DNA: TGTGCCAGCAGTGGAGGCGGGGCACTAGCCAAAAACATTCAGTACTTC.